One sample yielded the 18 T cell receptor beta chains listed below, sequenced in a study of response to subunit inactivated influenza vaccine. Each CDR3 protein is one row after TCRdb ran MiXCR on the RT-PCR reads. The sample has more than 600,000 distinct CDR3 sequences; approximately 17% are singletons. The sequences come from PBMCs from blood, collected about 5 days after vaccination. These receptors all come from a man in his fifties who received an inactivated influenza vaccine.

Only a few counts were recorded for this clonotype. The chain couples TRBV5-1 to TRBJ2-1; TRBD1 is a possible D gene (6 bases). The ends were cut back, 4 bases at V and 6 bases at J, with 20 bases in the middle. Germline CDR1 and CDR2: SGHRS and YFSETQ. This CDR3 spans 16 amino acids. CDR3 loop: CASSLTGTIRFNEQFF. The CDR3 nucleotides read TGCGCCAGCAGCCTAACCGGGACAATCCGTTTCAATGAGCAGTTCTTC.

This clonotype turned up a few times. The CDR3 loop reads CASGISGGEQFF. In DNA form, the CDR3 reads TGTGCTAGTGGAATTAGCGGGGGTGAGCAGTTCTTC. The rearrangement links TRBV12-5 to TRBJ2-1; 9 bases are a match to TRBD2. Germline V gives CDR1 LGHNT, CDR2 FRNRAP. The CDR3 is 12 amino acids. With 6 bases clipped from V and 9 bases from J, the junction kept 3 bases outside the gene matches.

This clonotype turned up a few times. The rearrangement links TRBV12-1 to TRBJ1-1; the D call in the table, TRBD1, was not verified against the DNA. TRBV12-1 is a known pseudogene. The length of the CDR3 is 16 residues. The CDR3 protein is CASSCRDRGPYTEAFF. The CDR3 region has the DNA TGTGCCAGCAGCTGCCGGGACAGGGGGCCGTACACTGAAGCTTTCTTT.

This clonotype appeared many times. The V gene is TRBV20-1, the J gene TRBJ1-3; weak D call: TRBD1 (5 bases). Germline assignment: CDR1 DFQATT and CDR2 SNEGSKA (reference sequence). The CDR3 sequence is 17 residues long. V was cut by 0 bases and J by 3 bases, with 18 bases left in between. As DNA, the CDR3 is TGCAGTGCTAGAGATTCCCGTTGGGGGAAATTTGGAAACACCATATATTTT. The encoded protein is CSARDSRWGKFGNTIYF.

There are many counts of this clonotype. The chain recombines TRBV29-1 with TRBJ2-5, with D tentatively TRBD2 (5 bases). Per germline, CDR1 SQVTM and CDR2 ANQGSEA. V lost 3 bases to trimming and J lost 2 bases, with 10 bases between them. The CDR3 runs to 13 residues. The CDR3 DNA is TGCAGCGTTGACCTCGGGGATCAAGAGACCCAGTACTTC. Translated: CSVDLGDQETQYF.

Written as DNA, the CDR3 is TGTGCCAGCAGCGGCCGGACTAGTAATGAGCAGTTCTTC. It translates to CASSGRTSNEQFF. The chain couples TRBV7-2 to TRBJ2-1, with 7 bases aligning to TRBD2. CDR1 and CDR2 (germline): SGHTA, FQGNSA. There are 13 residues in the CDR3. J was trimmed by 7 bases and V by 5 bases; bases with no gene match: 5.

In this sample, this clonotype turned up a few times. The chain combines TRBV20-1 with TRBJ2-5; a weak D match, TRBD1 (5 bases). V lost 5 bases and J lost 5, with 15 bases in between. In germline, CDR1 is DFQATT, CDR2 SNEGSKA (reference sequence). The CDR3 spans 13 residues. CDR3 loop: CSAQPTVWETQYF. The CDR3, as DNA: TGCAGTGCTCAACCGACAGTCTGGGAGACCCAGTACTTC.

The chain has TRBV7-6 and TRBJ2-5; no clear D. The V end lost 2 bases, the J end lost 3 bases, and 31 bases lay between the germline ends. Germline V gene sequence: CDR1 SGHVS, CDR2 FNYEAQ. The CDR3 length is 21 residues. The CDR3 coding sequence is TGTGCCAGCAGCTTATATCCAGCTAGGGCGGCCCAGAACCCTAATAAAGAGACCCAGTACTTC. It yields the protein CASSLYPARAAQNPNKETQYF. The whole variable domain, remainder taken from reference TRBV7-6 and TRBJ2-5, is GAGVSQSPRYKVTKRGQDVALRCDPISGHVSLYWYRQALGQGPEFLTYFNYEAQQDKSGLPNDRFSAERPEGSISTLTIQRTEQRDSAMYRCASSLYPARAAQNPNKETQYFGPGTRLLVL.

V and J are TRBV5-1 and TRBJ1-6, with a tentative D call TRBD1 (5 bases). Trimming stripped 2 bases from V and 8 bases from J, with 11 bases between. Germline values: CDR1 SGHRS, CDR2 YFSETQ. CDR3 length equals 14 residues. CDR3 region: CASSFQGTDSPLHF. DNA for the CDR3: TGCGCCAGCAGCTTCCAGGGTACTGATTCACCCCTCCACTTT.

This chain joins TRBV7-9 and TRBJ2-2; no definite D call. The length of the CDR3 is 16 residues. Trimming took 3 bases from V and 0 from J, leaving 11 bases between them. Germline CDR1 reads SEHNR; CDR2 reads FQNEAQ (reference sequence). This CDR3 reads CASSFLSGPNTGELFF. The CDR3 region has the DNA TGTGCCAGCAGCTTTTTGTCCGGGCCGAACACCGGGGAGCTGTTTTTT.

The chain employs TRBV4-3 and TRBJ2-1, with D perhaps matching TRBD2 (6 bases). The CDR3 loop spans 15 amino acids. CDR1 and CDR2 from the germline V gene are LGHNA and YSLEER. V was cut by 1 base and J by 4 bases, with 11 bases left in between. For the CDR3, the DNA is TGCGCCAGCAGCCAAGTTTGGGAGGAGTACAATGAGCAGTTCTTC. The encoded protein is CASSQVWEEYNEQFF.

This chain uses TRBV4-3 with TRBJ2-1, with D perhaps matching TRBD2 (6 bases). The ends were cut back, 2 bases at V and 3 bases at J, with 11 bases in the middle. Germline assignment: CDR1 LGHNA and CDR2 YSLEER. The CDR3 length is 15 residues. The CDR3 sequence is CASSQPGAGYNEQFF. Written as DNA, the CDR3 is TGCGCCAGCAGCCAACCGGGAGCCGGCTACAATGAGCAGTTCTTC.

This clonotype appeared a few times. J is TRBJ2-2 and V is TRBV10-3; 8 nucleotides match TRBD1. The ends lost 10 bases at V and 5 bases at J; junction bases unmatched: 15. The CDR3 is made up of 16 amino acids. Germline V gene lookup returns CDR1 ENHRY and CDR2 SYGVKD. The CDR3 coding sequence is TGTGCCACGACCGAAACAGGGGGAATGGCGACCGGGGAGCTGTTTTTT. Translating gives CATTETGGMATGELFF.

This rearrangement joins TRBV4-3 to TRBJ2-1, with 7 bases lining up with TRBD2. CDR3 length: 17 amino acids. Germline V gene sequence: CDR1 LGHNA, CDR2 YSLEER. V shed 4 bases and J 8 bases; nucleotides not matched to a gene: 17. CDR3 DNA: TGCGCCAGCAGCCCAAACGGACTAGATGGAACCTTGGATGAGCAGTTCTTC. As protein: CASSPNGLDGTLDEQFF.

This clonotype was seen a handful of times. The rearrangement joins TRBV29-1 to TRBJ2-3; tentatively, D is TRBD1 (6 bases). This CDR3 contains 11 residues. Deletions cut 8 bases from V and 9 bases from J, with 15 bases between. Germline loops: CDR1 SQVTM, CDR2 ANQGSEA. CDR3 sequence: CSLQSGTTQYF. In nucleotides, the CDR3 is TGCAGCCTTCAGTCCGGGACAACGCAGTATTTT.

Only a few counts were recorded for this clonotype. J is TRBJ1-6 and V is TRBV27; D uncertain. This CDR3 has 15 residues. Germline V gives CDR1 MNHEY, CDR2 SMNVEV (reference sequence). The V end lost 1 base, the J end lost 7 bases, and 11 bases lay between the germline ends. CDR3 nucleotides: TGTGCCAGCAGTTTATATGGGGTAGGGAATTCACCCCTCCACTTT. It is translated as CASSLYGVGNSPLHF.

CDR3 region: CASSQDGTIHYEQYF. Written as DNA, the CDR3 is TGTGCCAGCAGCCAAGACGGTACAATTCACTACGAGCAGTACTTC. The rearrangement links TRBV14 to TRBJ2-7; unclear D gene. Germline V gene data show CDR1 as SGHDN and CDR2 as FVKESK. Trimming removed 0 bases at V and 3 bases at J, with 12 bases between. The length of the CDR3 is 15 residues.

A few counts support this clonotype. The J gene is TRBJ2-1, the V gene TRBV7-8, with a tentative D call TRBD1 (6 bases). V lost 5 bases and J lost 3, with 17 bases in between. The CDR3 is 16 amino acids. Germline CDR1 reads SGHVS; CDR2 reads FQNEAQ. The DNA of the CDR3 is TGTGCCAGCAGCAAGACCGGGACAAATGTCTACAATGAGCAGTTCTTC. It yields the protein CASSKTGTNVYNEQFF.